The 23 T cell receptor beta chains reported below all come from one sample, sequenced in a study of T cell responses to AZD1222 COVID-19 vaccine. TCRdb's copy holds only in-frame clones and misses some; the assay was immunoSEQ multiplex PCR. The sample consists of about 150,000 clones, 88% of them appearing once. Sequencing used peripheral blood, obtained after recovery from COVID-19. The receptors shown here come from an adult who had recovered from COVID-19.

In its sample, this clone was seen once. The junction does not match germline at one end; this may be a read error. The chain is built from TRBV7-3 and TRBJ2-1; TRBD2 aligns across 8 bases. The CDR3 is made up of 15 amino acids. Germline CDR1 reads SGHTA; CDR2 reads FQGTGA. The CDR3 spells CASSLGSPGGAPPLF. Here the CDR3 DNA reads TGTGCCAGCAGCTTAGGCTCTCCGGGAGGGGCTCCTCCGCTCTTC.

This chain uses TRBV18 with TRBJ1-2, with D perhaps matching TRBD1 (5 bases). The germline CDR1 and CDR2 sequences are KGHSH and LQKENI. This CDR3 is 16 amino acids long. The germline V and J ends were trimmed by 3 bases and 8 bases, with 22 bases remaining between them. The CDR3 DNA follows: TGTGCCAGCTCACCCACAGAACGGGACGCGGGGGTAGGCTACACCTTC. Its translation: CASSPTERDAGVGYTF.

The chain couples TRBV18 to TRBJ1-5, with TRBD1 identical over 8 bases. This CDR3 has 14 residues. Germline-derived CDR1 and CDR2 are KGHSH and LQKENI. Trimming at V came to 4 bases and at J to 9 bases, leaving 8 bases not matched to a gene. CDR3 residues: CASSLQGARWPQHF. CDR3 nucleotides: TGTGCCAGCTCACTCCAGGGGGCCAGGTGGCCCCAGCATTTT.

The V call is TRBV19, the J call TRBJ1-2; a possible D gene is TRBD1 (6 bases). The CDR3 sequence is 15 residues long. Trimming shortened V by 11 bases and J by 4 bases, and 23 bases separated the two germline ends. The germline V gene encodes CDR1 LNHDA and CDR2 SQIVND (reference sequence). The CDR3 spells CASNPSWGAGYGYTF. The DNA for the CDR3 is TGTGCCTCAAACCCCTCGTGGGGGGCTGGCTATGGCTACACCTTC.

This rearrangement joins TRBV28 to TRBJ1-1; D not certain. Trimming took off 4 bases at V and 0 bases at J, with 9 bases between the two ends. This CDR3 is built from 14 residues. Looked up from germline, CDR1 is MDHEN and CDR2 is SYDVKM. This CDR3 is CASSSSVVNTEAFF. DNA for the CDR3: TGTGCCAGCAGTTCCTCGGTCGTGAACACTGAAGCTTTCTTT.

CDR3 nucleotides: TGTGCCAACGCGACCAGACAAGAGACCCAGTACTTC. Amino acid sequence: CANATRQETQYF. The chain has TRBV19 and TRBJ2-5; the D is unclear. This CDR3 has 12 amino acids. The V end lost 10 bases, the J end lost 2 bases, and 11 bases lay between the germline ends. Germline loops: CDR1 LNHDA, CDR2 SQIVND (reference sequence).

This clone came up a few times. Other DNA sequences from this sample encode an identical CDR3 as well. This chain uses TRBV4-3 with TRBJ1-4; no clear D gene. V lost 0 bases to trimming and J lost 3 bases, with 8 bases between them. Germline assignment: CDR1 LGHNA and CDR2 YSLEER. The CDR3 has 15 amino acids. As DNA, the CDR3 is TGCGCCAGCAGCCAAGATCTAGGGTCTAATGAAAAACTGTTTTTT. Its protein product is CASSQDLGSNEKLFF.

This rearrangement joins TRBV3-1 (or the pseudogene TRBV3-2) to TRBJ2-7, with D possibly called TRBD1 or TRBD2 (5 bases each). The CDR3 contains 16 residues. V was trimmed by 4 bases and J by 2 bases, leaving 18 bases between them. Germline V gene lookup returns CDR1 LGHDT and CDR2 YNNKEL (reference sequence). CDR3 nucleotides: TGTGCCAGCAGCCTGCCGAGGGACGGAGTAACCTACGAGCAGTACTTC. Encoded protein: CASSLPRDGVTYEQYF.

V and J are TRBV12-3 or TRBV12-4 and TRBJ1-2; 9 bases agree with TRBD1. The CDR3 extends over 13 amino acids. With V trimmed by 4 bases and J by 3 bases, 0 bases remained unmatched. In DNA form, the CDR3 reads TGTGCCAGCAGTTGGGACAGGGACTATGGCTACACCTTC. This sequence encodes CASSWDRDYGYTF.

CDR3 sequence: CSASPSTGELFF. The CDR3 region has the DNA TGCAGTGCTAGTCCAAGCACCGGGGAGCTGTTTTTT. The chain links TRBV20-1 to TRBJ2-2; the D is unclear. The CDR3 sequence is 12 residues long. V was clipped by 3 bases and J by 4 bases, with 6 bases between them. Germline V lookup: CDR1 DFQATT, CDR2 SNEGSKA (reference sequence).

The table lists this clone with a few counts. CDR3 nucleotides: TGTGCTAGTGGTTTGGAGGCTGGAGTCGTTGAGCCCCAGCATTTT. Translation: CASGLEAGVVEPQHF. The chain couples TRBV12-5 to TRBJ1-5, with D uncertain. V was cut by 1 base and J by 8 bases, with 15 bases left in between. Per germline, CDR1 LGHNT and CDR2 FRNRAP. CDR3 length equals 15 residues. The full variable domain, its missing parts supplied by reference TRBV12-5 and TRBJ1-5, is DARVTQTPRHKVTEMGQEVTMRCQPILGHNTVFWYRQTMMQGLELLAYFRNRAPLDDSGMPKDRFSAEMPDATLATLKIQPSEPRDSAVYFCASGLEAGVVEPQHFGDGTRLSIL.

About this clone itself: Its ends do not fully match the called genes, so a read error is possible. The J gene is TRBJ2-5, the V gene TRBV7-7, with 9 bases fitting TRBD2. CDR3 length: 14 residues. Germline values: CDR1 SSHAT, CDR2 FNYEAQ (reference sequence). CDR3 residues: CASSSGLAQETQYF. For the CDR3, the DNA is TGTGCTAGCAGCAGTGGACTAGCGCAAGAGACCCAGTACTTC.

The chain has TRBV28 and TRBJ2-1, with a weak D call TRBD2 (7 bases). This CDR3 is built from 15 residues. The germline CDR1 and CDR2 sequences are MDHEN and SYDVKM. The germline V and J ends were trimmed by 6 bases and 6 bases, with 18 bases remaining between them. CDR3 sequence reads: CASRLRDGGPNEQFF. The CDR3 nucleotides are TGTGCCAGCAGACTCCGGGACGGGGGGCCCAATGAGCAGTTCTTC.

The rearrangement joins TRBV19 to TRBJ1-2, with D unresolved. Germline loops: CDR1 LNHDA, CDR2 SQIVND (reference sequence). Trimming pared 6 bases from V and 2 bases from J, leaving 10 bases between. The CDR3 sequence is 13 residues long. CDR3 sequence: CASRQLSNYGYTF. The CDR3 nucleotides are TGTGCCAGTAGACAACTGTCAAACTATGGCTACACCTTC.

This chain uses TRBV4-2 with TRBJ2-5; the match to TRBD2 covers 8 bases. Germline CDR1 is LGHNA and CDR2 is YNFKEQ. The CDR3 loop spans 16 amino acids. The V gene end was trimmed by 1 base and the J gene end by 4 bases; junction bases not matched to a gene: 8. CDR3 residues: CASSQVGGRGGETQYF. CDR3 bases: TGTGCCAGCAGCCAAGTCGGGGGCCGGGGGGGAGAGACCCAGTACTTC.

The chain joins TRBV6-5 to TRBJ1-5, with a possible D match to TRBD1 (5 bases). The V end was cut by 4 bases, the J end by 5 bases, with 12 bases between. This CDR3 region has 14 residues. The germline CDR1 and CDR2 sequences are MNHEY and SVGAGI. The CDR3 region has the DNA TGTGCCAGCAGTTCCGGCGGGGGGGATCAGCCCCAGCATTTT. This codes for CASSSGGGDQPQHF.

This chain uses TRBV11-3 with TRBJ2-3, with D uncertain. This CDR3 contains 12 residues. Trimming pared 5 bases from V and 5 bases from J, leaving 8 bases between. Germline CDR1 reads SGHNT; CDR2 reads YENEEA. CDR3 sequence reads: CASSLQGDTQYF. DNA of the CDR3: TGTGCCAGCAGCCTTCAAGGAGATACGCAGTATTTT.

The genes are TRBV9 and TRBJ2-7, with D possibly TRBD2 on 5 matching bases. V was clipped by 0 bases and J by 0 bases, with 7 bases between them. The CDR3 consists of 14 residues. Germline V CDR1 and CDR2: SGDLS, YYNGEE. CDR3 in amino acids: CASSVESGSYEQYF. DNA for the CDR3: TGTGCCAGCAGCGTAGAGAGCGGCTCCTACGAGCAGTACTTC.

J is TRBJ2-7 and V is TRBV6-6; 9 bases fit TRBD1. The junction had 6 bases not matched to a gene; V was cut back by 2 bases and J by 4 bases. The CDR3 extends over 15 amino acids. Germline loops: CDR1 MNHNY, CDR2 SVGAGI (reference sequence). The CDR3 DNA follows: TGTGCCAGCAGTTACCCTGCAGACAGGGGGTACGAGCAGTACTTC. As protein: CASSYPADRGYEQYF.

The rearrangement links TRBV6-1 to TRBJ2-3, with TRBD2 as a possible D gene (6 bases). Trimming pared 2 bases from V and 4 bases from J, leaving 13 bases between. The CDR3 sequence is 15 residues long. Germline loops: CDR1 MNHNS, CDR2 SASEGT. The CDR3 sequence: CASSEIMGGPDTQYF. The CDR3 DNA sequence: TGTGCCAGCAGTGAAATTATGGGAGGTCCAGATACGCAGTATTTT.

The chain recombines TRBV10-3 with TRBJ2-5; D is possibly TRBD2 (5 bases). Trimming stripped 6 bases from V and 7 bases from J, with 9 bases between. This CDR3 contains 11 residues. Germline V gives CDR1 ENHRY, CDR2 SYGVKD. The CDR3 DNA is TGTGCCATCAGCTCTGAGGGGACCCAGTACTTC. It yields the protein CAISSEGTQYF.

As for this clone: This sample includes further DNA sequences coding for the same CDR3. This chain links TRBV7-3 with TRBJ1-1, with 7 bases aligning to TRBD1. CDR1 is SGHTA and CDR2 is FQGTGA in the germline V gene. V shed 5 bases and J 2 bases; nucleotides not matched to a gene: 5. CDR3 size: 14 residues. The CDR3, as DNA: TGTGCCAGCAGCCCGGGGACAGCAAACACTGAAGCTTTCTTT. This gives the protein CASSPGTANTEAFF.

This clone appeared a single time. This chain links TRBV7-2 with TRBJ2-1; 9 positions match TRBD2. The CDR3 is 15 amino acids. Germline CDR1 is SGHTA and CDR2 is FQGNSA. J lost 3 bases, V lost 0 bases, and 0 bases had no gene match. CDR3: CASSLASGGYNEQFF. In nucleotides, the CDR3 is TGTGCCAGCAGCTTAGCTAGCGGGGGCTACAATGAGCAGTTCTTC.